The 10 T cell receptor beta chains given below trace back to one sample, sequenced in a study of shared clonotypes between healthy human individuals. Positive CCR7 selection of CD45RO-negative cells yielded the naive CD8 cells, and terminally differentiated effector memory CD45RA+ cells were excluded. TCRdb's copy holds only in-frame clones and misses some; the assay was immunoSEQ multiplex PCR. This table has about 800,000 clones, about 96% appearing once. The source material was naive CD8+ T cells sorted from blood. The receptors originated from a man between 25 and 39 years old in good health.

CDR3 sequence (DNA): TGTGCCAGCGGGGGTCCCGACTCCGAAGAGACCCAGTACTTC. Protein sequence: CASGGPDSEETQYF. The chain combines TRBV21-1 with TRBJ2-5. TRBV21-1 corresponds to a pseudogene. The CDR3 is 14 residues long.

The chain links TRBV11-2 to TRBJ2-2; perhaps TRBD1 as D (5 bases). CDR1 SGHAT and CDR2 FQNNGV come from the germline V gene. CDR3 length equals 13 residues. The CDR3 DNA is TGTGCGAGCCTTACCAGGGTCGCCGGGGAGCTGTTTTTT. Translating it yields CASLTRVAGELFF. Variable domain in full (rest from reference TRBV11-2 and TRBJ2-2): EAGVAQSPRYKIIEKRQSVAFWCNPISGHATLYWYQQILGQGPKLLIQFQNNGVVDDSQLPKDRFSAERLKGVDSTLKIQPAKLEDSAVYLCASLTRVAGELFFGEGSRLTVL.

The chain joins TRBV28 to TRBJ1-2; D is ambiguous. Germline V CDR1 and CDR2: MDHEN, SYDVKM. Deletions cut 10 bases from V and 2 bases from J, with 11 bases between. This CDR3 is 12 amino acids long. The CDR3: CATRPGNYGYTF. DNA of the CDR3: TGTGCCACCAGACCGGGGAACTATGGCTACACCTTC.

The chain employs TRBV27 and TRBJ2-3, with D possibly being TRBD1 (6 bases). The CDR3 sequence is 15 residues long. CDR1 is MNHEY, CDR2 SMNVEV, per germline (reference sequence). V was cut by 5 bases and J by 2 bases, with 14 bases left in between. CDR3 region: CASSILTGDTDTQYF. The CDR3 DNA reads TGTGCCAGCAGTATCCTGACAGGCGACACAGATACGCAGTATTTT.

The chain joins TRBV4-1 to TRBJ2-1, with a weak D call TRBD2 (6 bases). The CDR3 covers 15 residues. V lost 1 base and J lost 3, with 10 bases in between. The V gene's germline CDR1 is MGHRA and CDR2 YSYEKL. CDR3 nucleotide sequence: TGCGCCAGCAGCCAAGGGCAGGAGGGCTACAATGAGCAGTTCTTC. Its protein is CASSQGQEGYNEQFF.

The CDR3: CAISELHTLQETQYF. For the CDR3, the DNA is TGTGCCATCAGTGAGTTACATACCCTACAAGAGACCCAGTACTTC. The gene calls are TRBV10-3 and TRBJ2-5; D gene unclear. Germline assignment: CDR1 ENHRY and CDR2 SYGVKD. The CDR3 consists of 15 residues. V lost 1 base and J lost 2, with 11 bases in between.

V usage is TRBV6-6 and J usage is TRBJ1-5; 7 bases fit TRBD1. The V gene end was trimmed by 6 bases and the J gene end by 4 bases; junction bases not matched to a gene: 6. This CDR3 comprises 14 residues. The germline V gene has CDR1 MNHNY and CDR2 SVGAGI (reference sequence). CDR3 nucleotides: TGTGCCAGCAGCGACTGGGACAGTAATCAGCCCCAGCATTTT. Translation gives CASSDWDSNQPQHF.

The V call is TRBV7-9, the J call TRBJ2-1; D gene ambiguous. With 1 base removed from V and 9 bases from J, the gap between germline ends came to 13 bases. The germline V gene has CDR1 SEHNR and CDR2 FQNEAQ (reference sequence). The CDR3 runs 14 residues. CDR3 sequence reads: CASSLVFSASEQFF. CDR3 nucleotides: TGTGCCAGCAGCTTAGTCTTCTCTGCATCTGAGCAGTTCTTC.

This chain joins TRBV7-9 and TRBJ2-1, with D possibly being TRBD1 (5 bases). The CDR3 extends over 15 amino acids. From germline, CDR1 is SEHNR and CDR2 FQNEAQ (reference sequence). Trimming shortened V by 1 base and J by 7 bases, and 14 bases separated the two germline ends. CDR3 DNA sequence: TGTGCCAGCAGCTTAGGTGGCCAGGGTACAAATGAGCAGTTCTTC. Encoded protein: CASSLGGQGTNEQFF. Looking up the rest from reference TRBV7-9 and TRBJ2-1 gives the full variable domain: DTGVSQNPRHKITKRGQNVTFRCDPISEHNRLYWYRQTLGQGPEFLTYFQNEAQLEKSRLLSDRFSAERPKGSFSTLEIQRTEQGDSAMYLCASSLGGQGTNEQFFGPGTRLTVL.

The V gene is TRBV9, the J gene TRBJ2-2; maybe TRBD2 (5 bases). V was trimmed by 6 bases and J by 7 bases, leaving 10 bases between them. This CDR3 region has 12 residues. Per germline, CDR1 SGDLS and CDR2 YYNGEE. The CDR3, as DNA: TGTGCCAGCAACCGGGATGGCGGGGAGCTGTTTTTT. Residues: CASNRDGGELFF.